This passage covers 14 T cell receptor beta chains from one sample sequenced in a study of Tregs in tolerant kidney transplant recipients. Recipients received nonmyeloablative bone marrow transplants from related graft donors, with transient mixed chimerism. This table comes from immunoSEQ multiplex PCR, and its TCRdb copy is limited to in-frame clones, with some not included. The sample lists 95,000 or so clones; approximately 93% were seen once. The specimen was CD4+ T cells from blood (PBMCs), collected 12 months after the transplant. The receptors were gathered from a human patient who received a combined kidney and bone marrow transplant. Some T cells may have come from the graft donor.

The rearrangement uses TRBV7-9 and TRBJ1-2; unclear D gene. The CDR3 extends over 15 amino acids. Looked up from germline, CDR1 is SEHNR and CDR2 is FQNEAQ (reference sequence). Trimming cost V 6 bases and J 3 bases, with 17 bases left between them. The CDR3 DNA reads TGTGCCAGCAGTGTAAAAGCGTCGGTGGACTATGGCTACACCTTC. Its protein product is CASSVKASVDYGYTF.

V usage is TRBV11-1 and J usage is TRBJ2-6, with D possibly TRBD1 on 6 matching bases. The CDR3 is made up of 18 amino acids. Germline V lookup: CDR1 SGHAT, CDR2 FQDESV (reference sequence). Trimming took 4 bases from V and 0 from J, leaving 16 bases between them. The CDR3 nucleotides read TGTGCCAGCAGCTCCTTGAGGACAGCGTCCTCTGGGGCCAACGTCCTGACTTTC. It encodes CASSSLRTASSGANVLTF.

The rearrangement uses TRBV5-6 and TRBJ2-7, with 15 bases fitting TRBD2. The junction had 13 bases not matched to a gene; V was cut back by 4 bases and J by 2 bases. Looked up from germline, CDR1 is SGHDT and CDR2 is YYEEEE. The CDR3 is made up of 19 amino acids. DNA for the CDR3: TGTGCCAGCAGCATCATAACCGGGACTAGCGGGGGGTTGACCTACGAGCAGTACTTC. As protein: CASSIITGTSGGLTYEQYF.

CDR3 loop: CASHDRDRGLNTDTQYF. Here the CDR3 DNA reads TGTGCCAGTCACGACCGGGACAGGGGGCTCAATACAGATACGCAGTATTTT. This chain uses TRBV28 with TRBJ2-3; 12 nucleotides align to TRBD1. V was pared by 9 bases and J by 3 bases, with 13 bases of the junction left unmatched. The CDR3 runs 17 residues. In germline, CDR1 is MDHEN, CDR2 SYDVKM.

The chain is built from TRBV7-9 and TRBJ2-7; weak D call: TRBD1 (7 bases). The germline gives CDR1 SEHNR, CDR2 FQNEAQ (reference sequence). V lost 1 base and J lost 4, with 14 bases in between. The CDR3 runs to 15 residues. The CDR3: CASSLVLRGVYEQYF. The CDR3 region has the DNA TGTGCCAGCAGCTTAGTTCTCAGGGGGGTTTACGAGCAGTACTTC. Using reference TRBV7-9 and TRBJ2-7 for the parts outside the CDR3, the full variable domain is DTGVSQNPRHKITKRGQNVTFRCDPISEHNRLYWYRQTLGQGPEFLTYFQNEAQLEKSRLLSDRFSAERPKGSFSTLEIQRTEQGDSAMYLCASSLVLRGVYEQYFGPGTRLTVT.

V and J are TRBV10-1 and TRBJ1-5, with 7 positions matching TRBD1. V lost 8 bases to trimming and J lost 2 bases; unmatched junction nucleotides: 3. The CDR3 loop spans 13 amino acids. Germline CDR1 and CDR2: WNHNN and SYGVQD (reference sequence). Here the CDR3 DNA reads TGCGCCAGCGTACAGGGGCGCAATCAGCCCCAGCATTTT. It translates to CASVQGRNQPQHF.

V gene TRBV6-5 combines with J gene TRBJ2-7, with D possibly being TRBD1 (5 bases). This CDR3 spans 12 amino acids. CDR1 MNHEY and CDR2 SVGAGI come from the germline V gene. V gave up 8 bases and J gave up 0 bases, with 8 bases separating them. The CDR3 DNA reads as TGTGCCAGCGGAAGGGGCTCCTACGAGCAGTACTTC. The encoded protein is CASGRGSYEQYF.

The rearrangement joins TRBV11-3 to TRBJ1-3; the D is unclear. Trimming took 2 bases from V and 2 from J, leaving 16 bases between them. CDR3 length: 17 amino acids. Germline V gene lookup returns CDR1 SGHNT and CDR2 YENEEA. The CDR3 is CASSLKGPRQTGNTIYF. The CDR3 nucleotides are TGTGCCAGCAGCTTAAAAGGTCCGCGGCAGACTGGAAACACCATATATTTT.

The chain combines TRBV7-2 with TRBJ1-5; 8 bases align to TRBD1. The CDR3 length is 12 residues. Germline CDR1 reads SGHTA; CDR2 reads FQGNSA. The V segment lost 5 bases and the J segment 6 bases; nucleotides outside the gene matches: 0. Here the CDR3 DNA reads TGTGCCAGCAGCACAGGGGGTCAGCCCCAGCATTTT. It is translated as CASSTGGQPQHF.

As for this clone: At one end the junction does not follow the germline gene, possibly because of a read error. Other nucleotide sequences in the sample specify the same CDR3. The V gene is TRBV6-1, the J gene TRBJ1-6, with 10 bases identical to TRBD1. This CDR3 contains 14 residues. Germline assignment: CDR1 MNHNS and CDR2 SASEGT. In nucleotides, the CDR3 is TGTGCCAGCAGTGGGGACAGGGGTCATTCCCCCCTCCACTTT. Translating it yields CASSGDRGHSPLHF.

With regard to this clone: The CDR3 does not close with the conserved phenylalanine or tryptophan, likely indicating a read error. It is unclear where the CDR3 begins or ends on the DNA, so no DNA is shown, and the CDR3 is as TCRdb lists it. The V call is TRBV21-1, the J call TRBJ1-6; the table gives TRBD1 as D, unverified against the DNA. TRBV21-1 is a pseudogene. The CDR3 extends over 11 residues, inclusive of both ends. The CDR3 reads CASENRTPHGR.

V is TRBV5-1 and J is TRBJ2-4; tentatively, D is TRBD1 (5 bases). V dropped 1 base and J dropped 0 bases, with 5 bases sitting between them. The CDR3 totals 14 residues. Germline values: CDR1 SGHRS, CDR2 YFSETQ. CDR3 loop: CASSLQGAKNIQYF. CDR3 DNA: TGCGCCAGCAGCTTGCAGGGAGCCAAAAACATTCAGTACTTC.

The V and J genes are TRBV27 and TRBJ2-7; TRBD2 agrees at 7 bases. V lost 7 bases to trimming and J lost 3 bases; unmatched junction nucleotides: 6. The CDR3 has 13 residues. The germline V gene encodes CDR1 MNHEY and CDR2 SMNVEV (reference sequence). The CDR3: CASKVWGGYEQYF. The DNA for the CDR3 is TGTGCCAGCAAGGTCTGGGGGGGCTACGAGCAGTACTTC.

This chain links TRBV27 with TRBJ2-3; D unresolved. Looked up from germline, CDR1 is MNHEY and CDR2 is SMNVEV (reference sequence). V lost 5 bases and J 2 bases, leaving 11 bases between the germline ends. This CDR3 contains 14 residues. The DNA for the CDR3 is TGTGCCAGCAGTGCTCGGGTTACCACAGATACGCAGTATTTT. It yields the protein CASSARVTTDTQYF.